Below are 11 T cell receptor beta chains sequenced from a single sample in a study of beta chain features in type 1 diabetes. Sequenced material consisted of expressed TCRB transcripts (all of the isolated RNA was reverse transcribed). TCRdb's copy holds only in-frame clones and misses some; the assay was immunoSEQ multiplex PCR. Of around 500,000 clones in the sample, about an eighth were seen once. The source material was naive CD4+ T cells from blood. The receptors shown here come from a woman between 18 and 29 years old in good health.

CDR3: CSVSGLMDTQYF. The CDR3 bases are TGCAGCGTTTCGGGACTAATGGATACGCAGTATTTT. The J gene is TRBJ2-3, the V gene TRBV29-1; 7 bases map to TRBD2. The CDR3 is 12 amino acids. V lost 5 bases, J lost 6 bases, and 5 bases stayed unmatched. Germline CDR1 and CDR2: SQVTM and ANQGSEA.

There are a few counts of this clone. This sequence may be a read error, since a much larger clone differs from it by one base. The chain links TRBV7-8 to TRBJ2-1; D unclear. V shed 5 bases and J shed 3 bases, with 2 bases lying between them. Germline V gives CDR1 SGHVS, CDR2 FQNEAQ. The length of the CDR3 is 11 residues. The CDR3 protein is CASSDYNEQFF. CDR3 in DNA: TGTGCCAGCAGCGACTACAATGAGCAGTTCTTC.

The J gene is TRBJ1-1, the V gene TRBV29-1; tentative D call: TRBD1 (6 bases). Between the trimmed V and J ends, which lost 3 bases and 4 bases, there was a span of 18 bases. This CDR3 comprises 15 residues. The germline V gene encodes CDR1 SQVTM and CDR2 ANQGSEA. The CDR3 DNA sequence: TGCAGCGTTGATGTCCTCGGGACACCGTCCACTGAAGCTTTCTTT. Its protein product is CSVDVLGTPSTEAFF. The full variable domain, completed using reference TRBV29-1 and TRBJ1-1, is SAVISQKPSRDICQRGTSLTIQCQVDSQVTMMFWYRQQPGQSLTLIATANQGSEATYESGFVIDKFPISRPNLTFSTLTVSNMSPEDSSIYLCSVDVLGTPSTEAFFGQGTRLTVV.

The chain uses TRBV7-2 and TRBJ1-5, with TRBD1 as a possible D gene (5 bases). This CDR3 has 14 amino acids. Trimming cost V 8 bases and J 8 bases, with 19 bases left between them. Germline lookup yields CDR1 SGHTA and CDR2 FQGNSA. The CDR3: CASGLPTGVEPQHF. The CDR3 DNA follows: TGTGCCAGCGGCCTACCCACAGGAGTTGAGCCCCAGCATTTT. The variable domain in full, completed from reference TRBV7-2 and TRBJ1-5, reads GAGVSQSPSNKVTEKGKDVELRCDPISGHTALYWYRQSLGQGLEFLIYFQGNSAPDKSGLPSDRFSAERTGGSVSTLTIQRTQQEDSAVYLCASGLPTGVEPQHFGDGTRLSIL.

This clone occurred a few times. The chain combines TRBV5-8 with TRBJ2-2; 7 bases match TRBD1. The CDR3 sequence is 13 residues long. Germline CDR1 SGHTS, CDR2 YDEGEE. Losses at the gene ends were 4 bases for V and 8 bases for J; bases not matched to a gene: 5. In nucleotides, the CDR3 is TGTGCCAGCAGCCAGGTGGACAGGGGGGAGCTGTTTTTT. Protein: CASSQVDRGELFF.

The chain combines TRBV7-8 with TRBJ2-7; D is undetermined. V shed 6 bases and J shed 7 bases, with 16 bases lying between them. The CDR3 totals 13 residues. Germline-derived CDR1 and CDR2 are SGHVS and FQNEAQ. The CDR3 coding sequence is TGTGCCAGCAGTTCAAGGGTTCAAAGGGAGCAGTACGTC. Protein: CASSSRVQREQYV.

The chain has TRBV5-4 and TRBJ2-6, with D perhaps matching TRBD1 (5 bases). V gave up 2 bases and J gave up 2 bases, with 8 bases separating them. Per germline, CDR1 SGHNT and CDR2 YYREEE (reference sequence). The CDR3 is made up of 15 amino acids. The chain's CDR3 is CASSFQGAGANVLTF. The CDR3 region has the DNA TGTGCCAGCAGCTTTCAAGGGGCTGGGGCCAACGTCCTGACTTTC.

Regarding this clone: Other DNA sequences in this specimen translate into the identical CDR3. V is TRBV18 and J is TRBJ2-1, with 11 positions matching TRBD1. This CDR3 comprises 15 residues. The V gene end was trimmed by 3 bases and the J gene end by 7 bases; junction bases not matched to a gene: 5. CDR1 KGHSH and CDR2 LQKENI come from the germline V gene. This CDR3 reads CASSPRTGGGNEQFF. CDR3 sequence (DNA): TGTGCCAGCTCACCCCGGACAGGGGGCGGGAATGAGCAGTTCTTC.

This clone was counted only a few times. The chain combines TRBV7-2 with TRBJ2-1, with D tentatively TRBD1 or TRBD2 (6 bases each). This CDR3 region has 14 residues. Deletions cut 5 bases from V and 9 bases from J, with 17 bases between. Germline V gene lookup returns CDR1 SGHTA and CDR2 FQGNSA. The CDR3 bases are TGTGCCAGCAGCCCTCAGTGGGGGGCGGGTGAGCAGTTCTTC. It translates to CASSPQWGAGEQFF.

This clone has only a few counts. J is TRBJ2-1 and V is TRBV30; 15 positions match TRBD2. This CDR3 region has 15 residues. In germline, CDR1 is GTSNPN, CDR2 SVGIG (reference sequence). V lost 0 bases, J lost 8 bases, and 2 bases stayed unmatched. The CDR3 protein is CAWSVGTSGRHEQFF. The CDR3 nucleotides read TGTGCCTGGAGTGTAGGGACTAGCGGGAGGCATGAGCAGTTCTTC.

This clone was observed a handful of times. The V call is TRBV7-9, the J call TRBJ1-1; 7 bases agree with TRBD1. The CDR3 loop spans 12 amino acids. The germline V gene encodes CDR1 SEHNR and CDR2 FQNEAQ (reference sequence). V shed 2 bases, J shed 8 bases, and the junction held 2 bases outside the gene matches. The CDR3 region is CASSLTGAEAFF. The DNA for the CDR3 is TGTGCCAGCAGCTTAACAGGGGCAGAAGCTTTCTTT. Using reference TRBV7-9 and TRBJ1-1 for the parts outside the CDR3, the full variable domain is DTGVSQNPRHKITKRGQNVTFRCDPISEHNRLYWYRQTLGQGPEFLTYFQNEAQLEKSRLLSDRFSAERPKGSFSTLEIQRTEQGDSAMYLCASSLTGAEAFFGQGTRLTVV.